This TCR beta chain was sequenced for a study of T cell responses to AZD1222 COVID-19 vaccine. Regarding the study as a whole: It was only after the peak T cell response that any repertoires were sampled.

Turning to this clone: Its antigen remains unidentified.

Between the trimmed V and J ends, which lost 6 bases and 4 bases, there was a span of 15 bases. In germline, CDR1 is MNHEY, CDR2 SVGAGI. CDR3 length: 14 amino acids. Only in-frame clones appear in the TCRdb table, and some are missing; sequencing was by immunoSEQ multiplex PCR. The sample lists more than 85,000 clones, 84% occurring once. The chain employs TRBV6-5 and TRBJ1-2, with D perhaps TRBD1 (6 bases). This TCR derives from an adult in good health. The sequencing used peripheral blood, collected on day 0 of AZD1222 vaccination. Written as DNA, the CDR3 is TGTGCCAGCAGAGATCTCACAGGGCCCTATGGCTACACCTTC. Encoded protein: CASRDLTGPYGYTF.